One T cell receptor beta chain is described in this entry. No antigen is known for it. A junction end diverges from the germline sequence, so it may reflect a read error. Ten immunoSEQ deep assay plates served to sequence unsorted PBMC DNA. TCRdb's copy holds only in-frame clones and misses some; the assay was immunoSEQ multiplex PCR. Altogether around 500,000 clones are present, roughly 77% being singletons, with the ten largest covering around 13%. HIV-negative, healthy adults without recent acute infections or vaccinations were the donors. The data were obtained in a study of shared clonotypes between healthy human individuals. Study observations and caveats: It was only blood that was sampled, and tissue repertoires likely differ.

This TCR derives from a woman aged 35 to 49 in good health. Some clones in this sample may be carry-over from other donors' samples. The sample comprised PBMCs.

The CDR3 nucleotides read TGTGCCAGCAGCGCAAGCGGGGATCGCACAGATATGCAGTATTTT. The encoded protein is CASSASGDRTDMQYF. The chain recombines TRBV9 with TRBJ2-3; 7 bases are shared with TRBD2. CDR3 size: 15 residues. Germline loops: CDR1 SGDLS, CDR2 YYNGEE. Drawing the rest from reference TRBV9 and TRBJ2-3, the complete variable domain is DSGVTQTPKHLITATGQRVTLRCSPRSGDLSVYWYQQSLDQGLQFLIQYYNGEERAKGNILERFSAQQFPDLHSELNLSSLELGDSALYFCASSASGDRTDMQYFGPGTRLTVL.